This entry lists 12 T cell receptor beta chains sequenced from one sample in a study of control samples from healthy donors and cancer patients. Sequencing used immunoSEQ multiplex PCR; TCRdb keeps in-frame clones, though not all of them. The sample records some 170,000 clones, 96% being singletons. Sequences were obtained from blood. The receptors derive from a woman aged 25 to 39 in good health.

This sequence joins TRBV27 and TRBJ2-4; D not resolved. Germline loops: CDR1 MNHEY, CDR2 SMNVEV (reference sequence). Trimming left V 7 bases short and J 7 bases short, with 14 bases between. The CDR3 is 13 residues long. The CDR3 region has the DNA TGTGCCAGCATAAGTGGGATACGGAACATTCAGTACTTC. Protein: CASISGIRNIQYF.

The CDR3 reads CAIRGTGANEKLFF. CDR3 sequence (DNA): TGTGCCATCAGGGGGACAGGGGCAAATGAAAAACTGTTTTTT. J is TRBJ1-4 and V is TRBV10-3; 10 nucleotides align to TRBD1. CDR3 length: 14 residues. Trimming removed 6 bases from V and 5 bases from J; junction bases left unmatched: 3. The germline V gene has CDR1 ENHRY and CDR2 SYGVKD.

The rearrangement links TRBV5-4 to TRBJ2-3; 11 bases match TRBD2. Losses at the gene ends were 5 bases for V and 6 bases for J; bases not matched to a gene: 11. This CDR3 spans 16 amino acids. Germline-derived CDR1 and CDR2 are SGHNT and YYREEE (reference sequence). The CDR3 bases are TGTGCCAGCAGTACGGGACTAGCGGCAGATGCCGATACGCAGTATTTT. Protein: CASSTGLAADADTQYF. The full variable domain, with the rest looked up from reference TRBV5-4 and TRBJ2-3, is ETGVTQSPTHLIKTRGQQVTLRCSSQSGHNTVSWYQQALGQGPQFIFQYYREEENGRGNFPPRFSGLQFPNYSSELNVNALELDDSALYLCASSTGLAADADTQYFGPGTRLTVL.

As to this clone: Sequence at one end of the junction differs from germline and may be a read error. This chain uses TRBV10-3 with TRBJ2-7; 9 positions agree with TRBD1. The germline V gene encodes CDR1 ENHRY and CDR2 SYGVKD. This CDR3 contains 14 residues. This CDR3 reads CATTPTGGSSEQYF. CDR3 coding DNA: TGTGCCACCACGCCGACAGGGGGATCCTCCGAGCAGTACTTC.

V usage is TRBV7-2 and J usage is TRBJ2-5; 7 nucleotides match TRBD1. This CDR3 contains 14 residues. Per the germline V gene, CDR1 is SGHTA and CDR2 is FQGNSA. Germline trimming cut 4 bases from V and 5 bases from J; bases unmatched to any gene: 7. In DNA, the CDR3 is TGTGCCAGCAGCTCCGGACAGGTGCGGGAGACCCAGTACTTC. Translated: CASSSGQVRETQYF.

The chain is built from TRBV29-1 and TRBJ1-1; the D is unclear. Trimming pared 4 bases from V and 3 bases from J, leaving 6 bases between. CDR1 is SQVTM and CDR2 is ANQGSEA in the germline V gene. The CDR3 runs 11 residues. This CDR3 is CSVVRDTEAFF. CDR3 nucleotide sequence: TGCAGCGTTGTAAGGGACACTGAAGCTTTCTTT. Combining the CDR3 with reference TRBV29-1 and TRBJ1-1 gives the whole variable domain SAVISQKPSRDICQRGTSLTIQCQVDSQVTMMFWYRQQPGQSLTLIATANQGSEATYESGFVIDKFPISRPNLTFSTLTVSNMSPEDSSIYLCSVVRDTEAFFGQGTRLTVV.

The chain combines TRBV7-2 with TRBJ2-4, with D perhaps TRBD2 (5 bases). This CDR3 has 17 residues. The V gene lost 1 base and the J gene lost 0 bases, with 13 bases spanning the gap. Germline CDR1 is SGHTA and CDR2 is FQGNSA. The CDR3 sequence: CASSLVASLLAKNIQYF. The CDR3 DNA reads TGTGCCAGCAGCTTAGTGGCTAGCCTCCTAGCCAAAAACATTCAGTACTTC.

This chain connects TRBV6-5 to TRBJ1-6, with 9 positions matching TRBD1. The CDR3 is made up of 16 amino acids. Unmatched junction bases numbered 8, after V lost 2 bases and J lost 9 bases. CDR1 is MNHEY, CDR2 SVGAGI, per germline. The CDR3 is CASSYLRGTGSSPLHF. In DNA form, the CDR3 reads TGTGCCAGCAGTTACCTCCGCGGGACAGGGAGTTCACCCCTCCACTTT.

This clone was seen just once. The CDR3 loop reads CATSTPDRVYGYTF. As DNA, the CDR3 is TGTGCCACCAGTACCCCCGACAGGGTCTATGGCTACACCTTC. The V and J genes are TRBV24-1 and TRBJ1-2; 7 bases match TRBD1. The CDR3 extends over 14 amino acids. Germline CDR1 and CDR2: KGHDR and SFDVKD. V lost 6 bases and J lost 4; bases outside the gene matches: 7.

The chain joins TRBV24-1 to TRBJ2-3; 10 nucleotides line up with TRBD2. Trimming removed 0 bases from V and 6 bases from J; junction bases left unmatched: 5. Per the germline V gene, CDR1 is KGHDR and CDR2 is SFDVKD. CDR3 length equals 16 residues. In DNA form, the CDR3 reads TGTGCCACCAGTGATTTGATAGCGGGGGGAGACGATACGCAGTATTTT. Its translation: CATSDLIAGGDDTQYF.

The J gene is TRBJ2-1, the V gene TRBV3-1 (or the pseudogene TRBV3-2); TRBD1 is a possible D gene (5 bases). Germline V lookup: CDR1 LGHDT, CDR2 YNNKEL (reference sequence). With 3 bases removed from V and 10 bases from J, the gap between germline ends came to 7 bases. This CDR3 has 11 amino acids. This CDR3 reads CASSQRTEQFF. In DNA form, the CDR3 reads TGTGCCAGCAGCCAGAGGACAGAGCAGTTCTTC.

The V call is TRBV11-2, the J call TRBJ2-1; 10 bases are a match to TRBD2. After removal of 2 bases from V and 8 bases from J, the junction contained 12 bases not matched to a gene. The CDR3 runs to 17 residues. Per the germline V gene, CDR1 is SGHAT and CDR2 is FQNNGV. Here the CDR3 DNA reads TGTGCCAGCAGCTTATTTTTGAGCGGGAGGGCAGATGATGAGCAGTTCTTC. Protein: CASSLFLSGRADDEQFF.